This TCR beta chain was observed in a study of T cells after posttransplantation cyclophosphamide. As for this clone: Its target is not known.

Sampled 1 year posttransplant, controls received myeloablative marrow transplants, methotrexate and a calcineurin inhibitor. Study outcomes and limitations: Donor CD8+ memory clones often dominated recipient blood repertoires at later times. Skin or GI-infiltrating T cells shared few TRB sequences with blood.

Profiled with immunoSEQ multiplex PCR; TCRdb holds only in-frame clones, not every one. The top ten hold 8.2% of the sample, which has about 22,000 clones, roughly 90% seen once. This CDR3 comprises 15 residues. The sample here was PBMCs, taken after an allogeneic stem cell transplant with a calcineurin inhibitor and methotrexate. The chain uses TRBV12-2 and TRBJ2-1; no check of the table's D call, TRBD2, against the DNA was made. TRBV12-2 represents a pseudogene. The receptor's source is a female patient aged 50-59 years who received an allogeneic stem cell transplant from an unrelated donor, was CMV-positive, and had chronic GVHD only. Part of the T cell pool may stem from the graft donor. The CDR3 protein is CASRLPTTRLNEQFF. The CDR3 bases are TGTGCAAGTCGCTTACCTACGACTAGGTTGAATGAGCAGTTCTTC.